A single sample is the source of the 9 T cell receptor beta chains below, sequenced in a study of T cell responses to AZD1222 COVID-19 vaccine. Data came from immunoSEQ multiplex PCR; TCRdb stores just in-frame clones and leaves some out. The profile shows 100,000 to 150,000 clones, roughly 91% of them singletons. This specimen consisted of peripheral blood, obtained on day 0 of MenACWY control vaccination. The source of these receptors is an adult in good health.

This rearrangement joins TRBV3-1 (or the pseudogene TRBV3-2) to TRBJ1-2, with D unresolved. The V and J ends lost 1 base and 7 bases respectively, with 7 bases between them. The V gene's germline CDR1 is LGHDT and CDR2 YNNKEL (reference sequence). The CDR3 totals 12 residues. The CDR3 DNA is TGTGCCAGCAGCCAAGCCAGCGGTGGCTACACCTTC. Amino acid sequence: CASSQASGGYTF.

This CDR3 reads CASRPPGPQTSYGYTF. The CDR3 nucleotides read TGCGCCAGCAGGCCGCCCGGGCCGCAGACGTCGTATGGCTACACCTTC. The chain uses TRBV4-1 and TRBJ1-2; D uncertain. Germline loops: CDR1 MGHRA, CDR2 YSYEKL. The CDR3 contains 16 residues. The ends were cut back, 6 bases at V and 5 bases at J, with 22 bases in the middle.

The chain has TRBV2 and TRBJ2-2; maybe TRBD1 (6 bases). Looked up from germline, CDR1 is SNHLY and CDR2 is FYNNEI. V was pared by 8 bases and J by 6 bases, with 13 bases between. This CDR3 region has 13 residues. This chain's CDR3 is CASHRDLAGELFF. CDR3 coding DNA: TGTGCCAGCCACAGGGACCTAGCCGGGGAGCTGTTTTTT. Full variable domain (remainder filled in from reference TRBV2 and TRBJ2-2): EPEVTQTPSHQVTQMGQEVILRCVPISNHLYFYWYRQILGQKVEFLVSFYNNEISEKSEIFDDQFSVERPDGSNFTLKIRSTKLEDSAMYFCASHRDLAGELFFGEGSRLTVL.

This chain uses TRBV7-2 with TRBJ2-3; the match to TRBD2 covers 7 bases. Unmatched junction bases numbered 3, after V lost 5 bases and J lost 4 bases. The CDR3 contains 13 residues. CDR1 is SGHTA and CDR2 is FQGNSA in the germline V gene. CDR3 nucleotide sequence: TGTGCCAGCAGCGGACTAGTGTCAGATACGCAGTATTTT. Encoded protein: CASSGLVSDTQYF.

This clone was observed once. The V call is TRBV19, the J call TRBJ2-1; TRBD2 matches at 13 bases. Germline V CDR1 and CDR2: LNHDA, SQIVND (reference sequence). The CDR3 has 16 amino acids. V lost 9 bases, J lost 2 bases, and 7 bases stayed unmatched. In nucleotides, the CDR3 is TGTGCCAGCGGACTAGCGGGAGAGCGGACCTACAATGAGCAGTTCTTC. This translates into CASGLAGERTYNEQFF.

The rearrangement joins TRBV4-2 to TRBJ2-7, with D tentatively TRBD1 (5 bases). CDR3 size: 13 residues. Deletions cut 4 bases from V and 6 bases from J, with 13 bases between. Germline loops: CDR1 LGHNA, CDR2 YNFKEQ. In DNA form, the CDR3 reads TGTGCCAGCAGCCCCGAGTGGGGCACCGAGCAGTACTTC. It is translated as CASSPEWGTEQYF.

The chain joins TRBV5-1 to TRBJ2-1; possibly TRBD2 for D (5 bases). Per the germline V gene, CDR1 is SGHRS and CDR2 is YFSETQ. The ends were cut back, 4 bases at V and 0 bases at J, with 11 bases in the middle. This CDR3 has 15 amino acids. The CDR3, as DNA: TGCGCCAGCAGCCAATGGGAGAGCTCCTACAATGAGCAGTTCTTC. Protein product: CASSQWESSYNEQFF.

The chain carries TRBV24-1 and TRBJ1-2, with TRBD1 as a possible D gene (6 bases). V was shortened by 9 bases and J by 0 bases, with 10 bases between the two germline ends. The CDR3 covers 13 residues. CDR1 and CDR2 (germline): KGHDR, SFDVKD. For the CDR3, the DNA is TGTGCCACCGGACAGCATTCTAACTATGGCTACACCTTC. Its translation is CATGQHSNYGYTF.

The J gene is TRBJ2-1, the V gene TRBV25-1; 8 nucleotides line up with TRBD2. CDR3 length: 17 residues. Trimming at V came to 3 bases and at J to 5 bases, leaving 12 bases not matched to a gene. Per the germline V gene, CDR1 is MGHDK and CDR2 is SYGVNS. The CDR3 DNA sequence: TGTGCCAGCAGTGATTCATTCGTGGCGGGAGGAAACAATGAGCAGTTCTTC. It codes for CASSDSFVAGGNNEQFF.